This entry describes one T cell receptor (beta chain). This record comes from a study of blood T cells in healthy people across ages. Sample-barcoded 5' priming and a J-beta primer mix drove a second PCR of roughly 7 to 11 cycles. No fewer than 3 million CDR3-containing paired-end reads came from each sample. MiXCR was run by TCRdb on the 5' RACE reads, yielding one entry per CDR3 protein. The data contain over 1,500,000 distinct CDR3 sequences, roughly 49% of them singletons. The sequence was collected from a woman in her thirties or forties in good health. Specimen: blood.

CDR3 in DNA: TGCAGTGCTAGAGTCGGGAGCGGTTCACCCCTCCACTTT. Its translation is CSARVGSGSPLHF. The V call is TRBV20-1, the J call TRBJ1-6; D is unclear. The CDR3 contains 13 residues. V lost 1 base, J lost 9 bases, and 10 bases lay in between. Germline CDR1 and CDR2: DFQATT and SNEGSKA (reference sequence).